The 27 T cell receptor beta chains reported below all come from one sample, sequenced in a study of Tregs in tolerant kidney transplant recipients. Profiled with immunoSEQ multiplex PCR; TCRdb holds only in-frame clones, not every one. The table shows roughly 250,000 clones, with more than 65% occurring only once. Sequencing was done on a sample of CD4+ T cells from blood. The receptors derive from a human donor in good health.

The gene calls are TRBV4-1 and TRBJ2-1, with D possibly matching TRBD2 (6 bases). Germline V gene sequence: CDR1 MGHRA, CDR2 YSYEKL. The CDR3 is 15 amino acids. Trimming stripped 3 bases from V and 4 bases from J, with 13 bases between. In DNA, the CDR3 is TGCGCCAGCAGCCAGGTGGGAGGTAAATACAATGAGCAGTTCTTC. Translation gives CASSQVGGKYNEQFF.

This chain connects TRBV2 to TRBJ2-2, with TRBD2 identical over 13 bases. Germline-derived CDR1 and CDR2 are SNHLY and FYNNEI. This CDR3 contains 18 residues. V trimming: 3 bases; J trimming: 0 bases; junction bases outside the gene matches: 4. The CDR3 is CASSEGLAGQANTGELFF. The CDR3, as DNA: TGTGCCAGCAGTGAGGGACTAGCGGGACAGGCGAACACCGGGGAGCTGTTTTTT. Together with reference TRBV2 and TRBJ2-2, the CDR3 gives the full variable domain: EPEVTQTPSHQVTQMGQEVILRCVPISNHLYFYWYRQILGQKVEFLVSFYNNEISEKSEIFDDQFSVERPDGSNFTLKIRSTKLEDSAMYFCASSEGLAGQANTGELFFGEGSRLTVL.

The rearrangement uses TRBV5-1 and TRBJ2-7; no reliable D call. The CDR3 is made up of 14 amino acids. Per the germline V gene, CDR1 is SGHRS and CDR2 is YFSETQ. Trimming took off 0 bases at V and 7 bases at J, with 14 bases between the two ends. The CDR3 DNA reads TGCGCCAGCAGCTTGGCCCTCGGCCCGCAAGAGCAGTACTTC. Translation gives CASSLALGPQEQYF.

This sequence joins TRBV9 and TRBJ1-1; tentatively, D is TRBD1 (5 bases). Germline CDR1 reads SGDLS; CDR2 reads YYNGEE. The V end was cut by 0 bases, the J end by 3 bases, with 9 bases between. The CDR3 covers 14 residues. The CDR3 coding sequence is TGTGCCAGCAGCGTAGTGGAGGGGTACACTGAAGCTTTCTTT. Protein product: CASSVVEGYTEAFF.

This chain uses TRBV7-8 with TRBJ1-1; maybe TRBD1 (5 bases). Germline-derived CDR1 and CDR2 are SGHVS and FQNEAQ. The CDR3 runs 13 residues. V lost 5 bases, J lost 10 bases, and 17 bases lay in between. The CDR3 DNA sequence: TGTGCCAGCAGCAGGGACGGAGCCTTACTAGCTTTCTTT. This encodes CASSRDGALLAFF. Full variable domain (outside the CDR3, taken from reference TRBV7-8 and TRBJ1-1): GAGVSQSPRYKVAKRGQDVALRCDPISGHVSLFWYQQALGQGPEFLTYFQNEAQLDKSGLPSDRFFAERPEGSVSTLKIQRTQQEDSAVYLCASSRDGALLAFFGQGTRLTVV.

The rearrangement uses TRBV5-4 and TRBJ1-3; no clear D gene. V lost 4 bases and J lost 0, with 14 bases in between. Germline values: CDR1 SGHNT, CDR2 YYREEE (reference sequence). This CDR3 has 16 amino acids. CDR3 sequence reads: CASSLQGPGSGNTIYF. Here the CDR3 DNA reads TGTGCCAGCAGCCTCCAAGGGCCCGGCTCTGGAAACACCATATATTTT.

V is TRBV5-1 and J is TRBJ2-3; weak D call: TRBD2 (5 bases). The CDR3 totals 12 residues. Germline CDR1 reads SGHRS; CDR2 reads YFSETQ. The V and J ends lost 4 bases and 5 bases respectively, with 8 bases between them. CDR3 DNA: TGCGCCAGCAGCGTTACTAGAGATACGCAGTATTTT. This codes for CASSVTRDTQYF.

The chain carries TRBV29-1 and TRBJ2-7; the D is unclear. The CDR3 contains 15 residues. CDR1 SQVTM and CDR2 ANQGSEA come from the germline V gene. The germline V and J ends were trimmed by 6 bases and 4 bases, with 22 bases remaining between them. In nucleotides, the CDR3 is TGCAGCGTCTCCCTGGGGTCCCGTCCCTCTTACGAGCAGTACTTC. It encodes CSVSLGSRPSYEQYF.

The V gene is TRBV11-2, the J gene TRBJ2-1; the D is unclear. This CDR3 is built from 14 residues. CDR1 is SGHAT, CDR2 FQNNGV, per germline. V shed 5 bases and J shed 1 base, with 9 bases lying between them. The CDR3 is CASSPLRSYNEQFF. The DNA for the CDR3 is TGTGCCAGCAGCCCCTTGAGGTCCTACAATGAGCAGTTCTTC.

The chain uses TRBV5-1 and TRBJ1-4; D gene ambiguous. CDR3 length: 15 amino acids. Germline-derived CDR1 and CDR2 are SGHRS and YFSETQ. V lost 0 bases and J lost 0, with 6 bases in between. The CDR3: CASSLATATNEKLFF. CDR3 DNA sequence: TGCGCCAGCAGCTTGGCGACGGCAACTAATGAAAAACTGTTTTTT.

J is TRBJ1-1 and V is TRBV6-4; unclear D gene. In germline, CDR1 is MRHNA, CDR2 SNTAGT. Trimming removed 6 bases at V and 0 bases at J, with 8 bases between. The CDR3 loop spans 13 amino acids. Here the CDR3 DNA reads TGTGCCAGCAGAGAACAGATGAACACTGAAGCTTTCTTT. This sequence encodes CASREQMNTEAFF.

The J gene is TRBJ2-3, the V gene TRBV7-8, with 11 bases that match TRBD2. The trim removed 6 bases at V and 4 bases at J, leaving 9 bases unmatched. Looked up from germline, CDR1 is SGHVS and CDR2 is FQNEAQ. The CDR3 contains 16 residues. The CDR3 reads CASRLLTSGASDTQYF. CDR3 sequence (DNA): TGTGCCAGCAGACTCCTGACTAGCGGGGCATCAGATACGCAGTATTTT.

J is TRBJ2-1 and V is TRBV6-5; 9 bases match TRBD2. Per germline, CDR1 MNHEY and CDR2 SVGAGI. CDR3 length equals 11 residues. V lost 5 bases and J lost 14; bases outside the gene matches: 4. In DNA, the CDR3 is TGTGCCAGCAGTCCCGGGACTAGCAAGTTCTTC. This encodes CASSPGTSKFF.

V usage is TRBV7-9 and J usage is TRBJ2-2, with TRBD2 as a possible D gene (5 bases). Deletions cut 6 bases from V and 5 bases from J, with 19 bases between. The CDR3 has 16 residues. The germline V gene encodes CDR1 SEHNR and CDR2 FQNEAQ (reference sequence). The CDR3 DNA follows: TGTGCCAGCAGACAAAGGACGGGGATAAGGACCGGGGAGCTGTTTTTT. Translation: CASRQRTGIRTGELFF.

V usage is TRBV6-6 and J usage is TRBJ2-3; D is unresolved. This CDR3 comprises 13 residues. V was cut by 0 bases and J by 6 bases, with 7 bases left in between. Germline CDR1 reads MNHNY; CDR2 reads SVGAGI (reference sequence). The CDR3 reads CASSYSMKDTQYF. The CDR3 DNA follows: TGTGCCAGCAGTTACTCGATGAAGGATACGCAGTATTTT.

This chain uses TRBV10-1 with TRBJ1-1, with 8 bases matching TRBD1. This CDR3 is built from 15 residues. Per germline, CDR1 WNHNN and CDR2 SYGVQD (reference sequence). The trim removed 4 bases at V and 2 bases at J, leaving 6 bases unmatched. In DNA, the CDR3 is TGCGCCAGCAGTGCCTGGGACAGGAAAAACACTGAAGCTTTCTTT. Amino acid sequence: CASSAWDRKNTEAFF.

V gene TRBV19 combines with J gene TRBJ1-1, with 7 bases identical to TRBD1. The ends lost 6 bases at V and 0 bases at J; junction bases unmatched: 7. Germline values: CDR1 LNHDA, CDR2 SQIVND (reference sequence). The length of the CDR3 is 15 residues. The CDR3 loop is CASSSKGQMNTEAFF. The CDR3 region has the DNA TGTGCCAGTAGCTCCAAGGGACAGATGAACACTGAAGCTTTCTTT.

This clone was recorded once. The DNA of the CDR3 is TGTGCCAGCAGGGGGGGTAGGAATAATCAGCCCCAGCATTTT. The encoded protein is CASRGGRNNQPQHF. The chain joins TRBV2 to TRBJ1-5; possibly TRBD1 for D (5 bases). The CDR3 consists of 14 residues. Trimming left V 6 bases short and J 4 bases short, with 13 bases between. Looked up from germline, CDR1 is SNHLY and CDR2 is FYNNEI.

The V gene is TRBV6-5, the J gene TRBJ2-2; D not certain. The CDR3 consists of 13 residues. From germline, CDR1 is MNHEY and CDR2 SVGAGI. V was pared by 2 bases and J by 5 bases, with 6 bases between. The CDR3 region is CASSYVRTGELFF. CDR3 DNA sequence: TGTGCCAGCAGTTACGTGAGAACCGGGGAGCTGTTTTTT.

This clone was observed a handful of times. The chain is built from TRBV18 and TRBJ1-5, with 11 bases matching TRBD1. V was clipped by 6 bases and J by 6 bases; unmatched bases: 7. This CDR3 contains 15 residues. The V gene's germline CDR1 is KGHSH and CDR2 LQKENI. CDR3 nucleotides: TGTGCCAGCTCCCAAGGGACAGGGGGAACTCAGCCCCAGCATTTT. Amino acids: CASSQGTGGTQPQHF.

The chain recombines TRBV5-6 with TRBJ2-4; no reliable D call. This CDR3 is 11 amino acids long. V lost 1 base to trimming and J lost 4 bases, with 0 bases between them. Germline V gene lookup returns CDR1 SGHDT and CDR2 YYEEEE. CDR3 residues: CASSLKNIQYF. The CDR3, as DNA: TGTGCCAGCAGCTTGAAAAACATTCAGTACTTC. The variable domain in full, with the rest retrieved from reference TRBV5-6 and TRBJ2-4, is DAGVTQSPTHLIKTRGQQVTLRCSPKSGHDTVSWYQQALGQGPQFIFQYYEEEERQRGNFPDRFSGHQFPNYSSELNVNALLLGDSALYLCASSLKNIQYFGAGTRLSVL.

As for this clone: Other nucleotide sequences in the sample specify the same CDR3. For the CDR3, the DNA is TGTGCCAGCAGCCCTAGCGGGAGCTCCTACAATGAGCAGTTCTTC. Translation gives CASSPSGSSYNEQFF. V is TRBV7-2 and J is TRBJ2-1; 10 bases align to TRBD2. Germline lookup yields CDR1 SGHTA and CDR2 FQGNSA. The CDR3 runs 15 residues. V was pared by 5 bases and J by 0 bases, with 1 base of the junction left unmatched.

This clone was seen a few times. The chain has TRBV6-5 and TRBJ2-5; D not resolved. CDR3 length: 13 amino acids. Looked up from germline, CDR1 is MNHEY and CDR2 is SVGAGI. With 2 bases removed from V and 4 bases from J, the gap between germline ends came to 8 bases. The CDR3 loop reads CASSYNPGETQYF. CDR3 sequence (DNA): TGTGCCAGCAGTTACAACCCAGGAGAGACCCAGTACTTC.

The chain carries TRBV6-5 and TRBJ2-7; D is unresolved. CDR3 size: 11 residues. V was cut by 5 bases and J by 4 bases, with 6 bases left in between. Germline loops: CDR1 MNHEY, CDR2 SVGAGI. Written as DNA, the CDR3 is TGTGCCAGCAGTCACAATTACGAGCAGTACTTC. Translation: CASSHNYEQYF.

The chain is built from TRBV19 and TRBJ2-3; TRBD1 might be the D (5 bases). The CDR3 is made up of 15 amino acids. Germline-derived CDR1 and CDR2 are LNHDA and SQIVND (reference sequence). Trimming took 5 bases from V and 6 from J, leaving 18 bases between them. The CDR3 region is CASSHPRQFSDTQYF. The CDR3 nucleotides are TGTGCCAGTAGTCACCCTCGACAGTTTAGTGATACGCAGTATTTT.

The chain combines TRBV13 with TRBJ2-3; 10 bases map to TRBD2. The V and J ends lost 5 bases and 1 base, in that order; junction bases with no gene match: 15. The CDR3 has 19 amino acids. CDR1 PRHDT and CDR2 FYEKMQ come from the germline V gene (reference sequence). CDR3 bases: TGTGCCAGCAGCCCCGCGCGGAGCGGGGGGGCCTTTCGCACAGATACGCAGTATTTT. Translation: CASSPARSGGAFRTDTQYF.

This clone was recorded only once. The chain carries TRBV5-4 and TRBJ2-5; D is possibly TRBD2 (6 bases). The CDR3 has 14 amino acids. Germline V gene data show CDR1 as SGHNT and CDR2 as YYREEE (reference sequence). Trimming removed 3 bases from V and 2 bases from J, with 11 bases in between. CDR3 loop: CASSSEAGQETQYF. The CDR3 region has the DNA TGTGCCAGCAGCTCGGAGGCGGGGCAAGAGACCCAGTACTTC.